Listed here is a single T cell receptor (beta chain). Its antigen specificity is not known. Base qualities were left out, and no much larger clone turns up one base away. The data stem from a study of Tregs in tolerant kidney transplant recipients (dated by TCRdb to the late 2010s). Study-level background: The study applied TCRbeta sequencing to find donor-specific regulatory T cells before combined kidney and bone marrow transplantation and then followed those same cells after transplant. TCRbeta repertoire sequencing was used in a few healthy controls to compare several methods for expanding Tregs specific for an allogeneic donor. Overall study results and their limits: Because the study included only a small number of patients, the results must be confirmed in larger populations and under other immunosuppression protocols. Biological reproducibility was not directly assessed, although technical replication error appeared to be minimal. Expanding Tregs with activated donor B cells appeared to identify the most biologically relevant and donor-specific TCRbeta repertoire.

Trimming removed 3 bases from V and 4 bases from J; the gene matches leave 8 bases unexplained. CDR1 and CDR2, per the germline V gene, are SGHVS and FQNEAQ. Taken from cysteine to phenylalanine, the CDR3 has 17 residues. The entry retains the CDR3 DNA only, 51 bases that are in frame from base 1. Thawed PBMCs were FACS-sorted into unstimulated Tregs (CD4+CD25+CD127-), CD4+ non-Tregs (CD4+CD25-), CD4 cells and CD8 cells. Healthy control blood came either as purchased buffy coats or from healthy volunteers. Healthy control blood was separated into PBMCs by Ficoll density gradient and cryopreserved, and patient PBMCs were collected both before and after transplant. Genomic DNA was extracted from sorted cells with the QIAGEN DNeasy Blood and Tissue Kit for TCRbeta CDR3 sequencing. Through immunoSEQ, high-throughput TCRbeta CDR3 sequencing was done commercially, including PCR amplification with internal controls and bias correction. As for how the authors treated the data: Unique productive TCRbeta sequences were defined by CDR3 nucleotide sequence where primers matched, otherwise by CDR3 amino acid sequence with Vbeta and Jbeta genes. As a correction for sorting error, sequences shared between sorted populations at a frequency ratio of 2:1 or less were discarded, and the remaining shared sequences were assigned to the higher population. Donor-reactive sequences were defined as at least 5-fold expanded in CFSE-low cells versus unstimulated cells, with frequency of at least 0.01% in CFSE-low cells. Jensen-Shannon divergence, calculated on the top 100 TCRbeta sequences ranked by frequency, was used to quantify repertoire divergence. For samples with multiple sequencing runs, sorting error was corrected separately for each run before the runs were pooled. In TCRdb, the immuneACCESS table is reduced to in-frame sequences with V and J assigned. These tables do not hold every clone; where another copy was compared, an unresolved V gene accounts for under half, and the others remain unexplained. V, J and clone size are those of that table, while D and trimming were read from the DNA. This sample comprises tens of thousands of clones, approximately 94% of them detected only once. The biggest ten clones account for about 4.9% of the sample.

Material for sequencing was CD8+ T cells from blood. This clonotype was obtained from a human donor in good health. The rearrangement joined TRBV7-8 to TRBJ1-6; TRBD1 agrees with 8 junctional bases. CDR3 sequence: CASSFSRTGNYNSPLHF. In nucleotide form, the sequence is TGTGCCAGCAGCTTTAGCCGGACAGGGAATTATAATTCACCCCTCCACTTT.